This entry concerns a single T cell receptor beta chain. Antigen: not known. The CDR3 totals 15 residues. The V gene's germline CDR1 is LGHNA and CDR2 YNFKEQ. V was clipped by 0 bases and J by 3 bases, with 11 bases between them. Naive CD8 cells lacked CD45RO, underwent positive selection for CCR7 and left out terminally differentiated effector memory CD45RA+ cells. The sample is drawn from a study of shared clonotypes between healthy human individuals. Study observations and caveats: Apart from blood, nothing was sampled; tissue repertoires likely differ.

Using immunoSEQ multiplex PCR, the repertoire was profiled, and TCRdb retains in-frame clones only, with some absent. The data hold 2 million to 2.5 million clones, with approximately 94% observed a single time. Input material: naive CD8+ T cells sorted from blood. The chain recombines TRBV4-2 with TRBJ1-1; no reliable D call. The sequence was collected from a man aged 18 to 30 in good health. CDR3: CASSQEGPEDTEAFF. The CDR3 nucleotides read TGTGCCAGCAGCCAAGAAGGACCAGAAGACACTGAAGCTTTCTTT.